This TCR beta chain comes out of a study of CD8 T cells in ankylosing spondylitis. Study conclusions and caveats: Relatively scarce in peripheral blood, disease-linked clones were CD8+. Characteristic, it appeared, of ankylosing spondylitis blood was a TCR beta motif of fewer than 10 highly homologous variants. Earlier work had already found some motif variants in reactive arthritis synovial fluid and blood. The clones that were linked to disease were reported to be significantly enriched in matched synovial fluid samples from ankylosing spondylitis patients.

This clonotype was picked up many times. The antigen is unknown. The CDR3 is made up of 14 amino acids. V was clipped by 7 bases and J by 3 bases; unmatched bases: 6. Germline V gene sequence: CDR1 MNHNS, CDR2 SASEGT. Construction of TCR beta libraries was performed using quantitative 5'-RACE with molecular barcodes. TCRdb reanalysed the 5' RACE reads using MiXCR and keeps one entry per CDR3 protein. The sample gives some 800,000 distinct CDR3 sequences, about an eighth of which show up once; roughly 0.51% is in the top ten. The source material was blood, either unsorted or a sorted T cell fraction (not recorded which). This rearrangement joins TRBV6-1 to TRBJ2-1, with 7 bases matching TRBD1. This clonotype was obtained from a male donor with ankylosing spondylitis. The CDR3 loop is CASTRDRDYNEQFF. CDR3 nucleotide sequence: TGTGCCAGCACCCGGGACAGAGACTACAATGAGCAGTTCTTC.